In this sample, the clone carrying this TCR beta chain turned up a few times. Its specificity is not known. This entry comes from a study of response to subunit inactivated influenza vaccine. V shed 4 bases and J 8 bases; nucleotides not matched to a gene: 8. The CDR3 is 15 residues long. Germline V lookup: CDR1 SGHRS, CDR2 YFSETQ. TCRdb processed the RT-PCR reads anew with MiXCR; each CDR3 protein has one entry. The data contain under 750,000 distinct CDR3 sequences, about an eighth of them singletons. Points from the study as a whole: T cells newly recruited by each seasonal influenza vaccination are few, the authors suggested.

The sequence derives from a man over 45 who received an inactivated influenza vaccine. The starting material was PBMCs from blood, obtained on the day of vaccination. The V call is TRBV5-1, the J call TRBJ1-6, with 8 bases aligning to TRBD1. CDR3 nucleotides: TGCGCCAGCAGCCCGCGGCAGACAGGGGATTCACCCCTCCACTTT. Translated, it gives CASSPRQTGDSPLHF.